The 17 T cell receptor beta chains below all came from one sample that was sequenced in a study of cytomegalovirus exposure and HLA in healthy donors. With 60 Vbeta and 13 Jbeta primers, the PCR was carried out. The protocol was immunoSEQ multiplex PCR, while the TCRdb copy is restricted to in-frame clones and leaves out a portion. The data show some 170,000 clones, with 82% seen just once and less than 1.6% held by the top ten. The sample was PBMCs. Receptor source: a girl aged 10 to 17 in good health and CMV-seropositive.

The rearrangement uses TRBV7-9 and TRBJ1-2; TRBD1 agrees at 7 bases. Germline values: CDR1 SEHNR, CDR2 FQNEAQ (reference sequence). The CDR3 totals 16 residues. V lost 5 bases, J lost 4 bases, and 13 bases stayed unmatched. The CDR3 spells CASSKDRVAVGYGYTF. In DNA, the CDR3 is TGTGCCAGCAGCAAAGACAGGGTAGCAGTGGGCTATGGCTACACCTTC.

In DNA form, the CDR3 reads TGTGCCAGCAGCCCTGGCGGGGGGGGCCTCACAGATACGCAGTATTTT. Its protein is CASSPGGGGLTDTQYF. The chain joins TRBV11-3 to TRBJ2-3; 9 bases are a match to TRBD2. Germline trimming cut 5 bases from V and 2 bases from J; bases unmatched to any gene: 8. Germline values: CDR1 SGHNT, CDR2 YENEEA. The CDR3 has 16 amino acids.

The CDR3 DNA reads as TGTGCCACCAGCAGACCCGGGACAGGGTCTAATGAAAAACTGTTTTTT. Protein product: CATSRPGTGSNEKLFF. The V gene is TRBV15, the J gene TRBJ1-4; 9 bases are shared with TRBD1. The length of the CDR3 is 16 residues. From germline, CDR1 is LNHNV and CDR2 YYDKDF (reference sequence). With 2 bases clipped from V and 3 bases from J, the junction kept 4 bases outside the gene matches.

The rearrangement uses TRBV27 and TRBJ2-7; D gene unclear. The V end was cut by 4 bases, the J end by 1 base, with 8 bases between. The germline gives CDR1 MNHEY, CDR2 SMNVEV (reference sequence). This CDR3 has 13 amino acids. CDR3 residues: CASSYGRSYEQYF. CDR3 in DNA: TGTGCCAGCAGTTATGGCAGATCCTACGAGCAGTACTTC.

With respect to this clone: This specimen includes other DNA sequences encoding the same CDR3. The chain carries TRBV5-1 and TRBJ2-7, with a tentative D call TRBD2 (7 bases). Germline CDR1 SGHRS, CDR2 YFSETQ. Trimming shortened V by 0 bases and J by 2 bases, and 9 bases separated the two germline ends. The CDR3 sequence is 14 residues long. The CDR3 nucleotides are TGCGCCAGCAGCTTGGCGGGGGGCGCCTACGAGCAGTACTTC. This gives the protein CASSLAGGAYEQYF.

This sequence joins TRBV11-1 and TRBJ2-3; D may be TRBD2 (6 bases). Per the germline V gene, CDR1 is SGHAT and CDR2 is FQDESV (reference sequence). The CDR3 extends over 14 amino acids. V lost 2 bases, J lost 3 bases, and 9 bases lay in between. The CDR3 spells CASSLRTKTDTQYF. The CDR3 DNA reads TGTGCCAGCAGCTTAAGGACTAAGACAGATACGCAGTATTTT.

J is TRBJ2-7 and V is TRBV13; TRBD1 is a possible D gene (6 bases). V was shortened by 0 bases and J by 3 bases, with 18 bases between the two germline ends. The length of the CDR3 is 17 residues. Germline V gene lookup returns CDR1 PRHDT and CDR2 FYEKMQ (reference sequence). This chain's CDR3 is CASSLGGYAGAYYEQYF. CDR3 bases: TGTGCCAGCAGCTTAGGTGGGTACGCAGGGGCCTACTACGAGCAGTACTTC.

CDR3 amino acids: CASSRGGVGNEKLFF. The CDR3 DNA sequence: TGTGCCAGCAGCCGAGGGGGGGTTGGTAATGAAAAACTGTTTTTT. V is TRBV6-1 and J is TRBJ1-4; D perhaps matches TRBD1 (6 bases). Trimming left V 6 bases short and J 4 bases short, with 15 bases between. The CDR3 sequence is 15 residues long. Germline CDR1 and CDR2: MNHNS and SASEGT.

The rearrangement uses TRBV5-1 and TRBJ2-7; 12 nucleotides match TRBD1. The CDR3 runs 16 residues. J lost 3 bases, V lost 4 bases, and 8 bases had no gene match. Germline CDR1 SGHRS, CDR2 YFSETQ. The CDR3 spells CASSLKGTGGNYEQYF. The CDR3 coding sequence is TGCGCCAGCAGCCTCAAGGGGACAGGGGGCAACTACGAGCAGTACTTC.

The chain joins TRBV27 to TRBJ2-2, with TRBD2 as a possible D gene (5 bases). The V and J ends lost 3 bases and 6 bases respectively, with 11 bases between them. The CDR3 spans 14 residues. CDR1 and CDR2 (germline): MNHEY, SMNVEV (reference sequence). The CDR3: CASSFYEGPGELFF. DNA for the CDR3: TGTGCCAGCAGTTTTTACGAGGGCCCCGGGGAGCTGTTTTTT.

This clone was seen only a few times. This chain uses TRBV7-3 with TRBJ1-1, with D unclear. The germline V gene encodes CDR1 SGHTA and CDR2 FQGTGA. Trimming removed 1 base from V and 4 bases from J, with 10 bases in between. The CDR3 loop spans 14 amino acids. The CDR3 reads CASSLNSGSTEAFF. The CDR3 DNA is TGTGCCAGCAGCTTAAACTCGGGGAGCACTGAAGCTTTCTTT.

This rearrangement joins TRBV2 to TRBJ2-1; 9 nucleotides align to TRBD2. With V trimmed by 4 bases and J by 4 bases, 5 bases remained unmatched. The CDR3 contains 15 residues. The germline CDR1 and CDR2 sequences are SNHLY and FYNNEI. The CDR3 coding sequence is TGTGCCAGCAGTGTTGGGGCGGGAGGGTACAATGAGCAGTTCTTC. The encoded protein is CASSVGAGGYNEQFF.

V is TRBV28 and J is TRBJ1-2, with 8 bases lining up with TRBD1. CDR3 size: 13 residues. The germline V gene has CDR1 MDHEN and CDR2 SYDVKM. V shed 7 bases, J shed 4 bases, and the junction held 5 bases outside the gene matches. CDR3 loop: CASKRTGSYGYTF. The DNA for the CDR3 is TGTGCCAGCAAGAGGACAGGGTCCTATGGCTACACCTTC.

V usage is TRBV6-6 and J usage is TRBJ2-7; TRBD1 is a possible D gene (6 bases). Germline CDR1 MNHNY, CDR2 SVGAGI (reference sequence). Trimming shortened V by 6 bases and J by 5 bases, and 17 bases separated the two germline ends. The CDR3 runs 14 residues. The CDR3 loop reads CASSFRGAVDEQYF. The CDR3 nucleotides are TGTGCCAGCAGCTTCAGGGGCGCGGTTGACGAGCAGTACTTC.

The CDR3 protein is CASSKAAGFGYTF. CDR3 DNA: TGTGCCAGCAGCAAAGCGGCAGGGTTTGGCTACACCTTC. The V call is TRBV21-1, the J call TRBJ1-2; TRBD1 is the table's D call and was not checked against the DNA. TRBV21-1 counts as a pseudogene. This CDR3 spans 13 amino acids.

The chain carries TRBV19 and TRBJ1-2; a possible D gene is TRBD1 (5 bases). The ends were cut back, 3 bases at V and 4 bases at J, with 9 bases in the middle. The CDR3 totals 13 residues. Germline CDR1 LNHDA, CDR2 SQIVND (reference sequence). The CDR3 region has the DNA TGTGCCAGTAGTATGTCGGGGGGCTATGGCTACACCTTC. This codes for CASSMSGGYGYTF.

Regarding this clone: At one boundary the junction diverges from the germline segment, which might be a read error. V usage is TRBV5-1 and J usage is TRBJ1-4, with TRBD1 matching 9 bases. Germline V gene lookup returns CDR1 SGHRS and CDR2 YFSETQ. The CDR3 extends over 14 amino acids. CDR3 sequence reads: CASSIQGANEKLLF. In DNA form, the CDR3 reads TGCGCCAGCAGCATACAGGGGGCAAATGAAAAACTGCTTTTT.